Reported below is one TCR beta chain. This clone was picked up many times. The clone's antigen remains unknown. Base-call qualities are not available, and no considerably larger clone is one nucleotide away. The CDR3 goes from the cysteine to the phenylalanine over 16 residues. Just CDR3 DNA is preserved here, 48 bases in frame from base 1. Germline trimming amounts to 5 bases on V and 0 bases on J, with 7 as the count of junction bases outside the gene matches. From the germline V gene, CDR1 is MDHEN and CDR2 is SYDVKM. Collaborating institutions collected whole blood in K2EDTA tubes following their own protocols. For TCRbeta analysis, collaborator samples were shipped as frozen whole blood, as isolated PBMCs, or as DNA extracted from either sample type. This record belongs to a study of blood T cell repertoires in COVID-19 (dated by TCRdb to the early 2020s). Broadly, across the study: Samples from collaborators originated in the United States, Italy and Spain and spanned both the acute and convalescent phases of COVID-19. The prospective study material was composed of cDNA or gDNA derived from T cells, B-cell-depleted T cells, or PBMCs. Subjects who had been exposed to COVID-19, were actively infected with it, or had recovered from it provided the deeply sampled blood TCRbeta repertoires that made up the dataset. The repertoires were released in a freely available public database meant as a resource for research on the immune response to SARS-CoV-2. Samples were obtained from the ongoing ImmuneRACE study (first 160 participants) and from 1,000 to 1,500 subjects provided by 6 global collaborators. The sample metadata nearly always contained a de-identified subject ID, COVID-19 status, age in years and sex. Where available, HLA class I and class II types were obtained from metadata supplied by the sample provider rather than from assay-based typing.

The immunoSEQ Assay, a bias-controlled multiplex PCR, was used to amplify TCRbeta CDR3 regions from genomic DNA. For the original study's pipeline: Within the assay, amplification of reference gene primers was used to estimate how many nucleated cells each sample contained. To quantify the absolute abundance of each unique TCRbeta CDR3 rearrangement, sequence reads were collapsed and filtered. Productive Simpson clonality was computed per sample as the square root of Simpson's diversity index over productive rearrangements. The table was pulled from immuneACCESS by TCRdb, which kept in-frame rearrangements only. Such tables lose some clones; where checked, under half of the loss comes from unresolved V genes, and the rest has no known cause. From that table come the V and J calls and clone size; the DNA was used to work out D and trimming. The sample table contains 150,000 or so clones; only one count was recorded for 74% of them. The leading ten clones occupy about 3% of the sample.

The study at large found these results: How much clinical and demographic metadata was included differed by source and by participant, and the metadata was provided uncurated.

The V and J segments used are TRBV28 and TRBJ2-7, and 10 bases in between align with TRBD1. The source material was peripheral blood. The receptor was derived from an elderly woman with acute or convalescent COVID-19. The CDR3 protein sequence reads: CASSTRQGAGSYEQYF. The DNA reads TGTGCCAGCAGTACCCGACAGGGGGCAGGCTCCTACGAGCAGTACTTC.